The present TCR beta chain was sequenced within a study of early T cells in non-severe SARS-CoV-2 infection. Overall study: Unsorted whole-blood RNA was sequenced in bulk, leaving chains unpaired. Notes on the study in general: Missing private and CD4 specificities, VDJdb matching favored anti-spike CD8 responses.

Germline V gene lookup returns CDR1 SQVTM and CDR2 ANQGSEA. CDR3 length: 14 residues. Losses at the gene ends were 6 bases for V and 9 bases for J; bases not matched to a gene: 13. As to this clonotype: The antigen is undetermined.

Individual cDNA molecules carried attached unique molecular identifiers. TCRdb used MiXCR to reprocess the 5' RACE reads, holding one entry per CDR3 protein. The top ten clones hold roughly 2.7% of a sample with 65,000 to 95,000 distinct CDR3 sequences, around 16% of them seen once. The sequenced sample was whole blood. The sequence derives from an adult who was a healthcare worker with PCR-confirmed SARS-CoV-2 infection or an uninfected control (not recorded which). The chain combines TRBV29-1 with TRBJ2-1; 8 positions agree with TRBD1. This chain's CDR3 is CSVRGQGQGGEQFF. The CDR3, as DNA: TGCAGCGTGCGTGGACAGGGACAAGGCGGTGAGCAGTTCTTC.